Listed here is a single TCR beta chain. This sample was taken from a study of blood T cell repertoires in COVID-19. The wider study: Sites in the United States, Italy and Spain provided acute and convalescent COVID-19 samples.

Using immunoSEQ multiplex PCR, the repertoire was profiled, and TCRdb retains in-frame clones only, with some absent. The sample consists of about 100,000 clones, 80% to 95% of them appearing once. The V end was cut by 2 bases, the J end by 3 bases, with 12 bases between. CDR3 length: 14 amino acids. The germline V gene has CDR1 SGHKS and CDR2 YYEKEE (reference sequence). The source of this sequence is a man aged 50 or older with active COVID-19. Source material: peripheral blood. This chain joins TRBV5-5 and TRBJ2-7; a weak D match, TRBD1 (8 bases). This chain's CDR3 is CASSLQGEGYEQYF. DNA of the CDR3: TGTGCCAGCAGCTTACAGGGGGAGGGCTACGAGCAGTACTTC.